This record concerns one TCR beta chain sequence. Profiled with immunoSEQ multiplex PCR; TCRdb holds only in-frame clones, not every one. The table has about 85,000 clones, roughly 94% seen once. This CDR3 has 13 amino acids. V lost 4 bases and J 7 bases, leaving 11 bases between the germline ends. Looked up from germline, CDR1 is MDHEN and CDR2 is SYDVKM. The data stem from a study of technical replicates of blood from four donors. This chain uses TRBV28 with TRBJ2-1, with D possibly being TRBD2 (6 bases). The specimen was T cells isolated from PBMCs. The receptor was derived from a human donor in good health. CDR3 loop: CASSYGGKNEQFF. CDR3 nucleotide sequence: TGTGCCAGCAGTTATGGGGGGAAGAATGAGCAGTTCTTC.